One sample yielded the 15 T cell receptor beta chains listed below, sequenced in a study of T-cell reconstitution after alpha-beta-depleted transplantation in children. Preparation of the TCRbeta library was carried out with unique molecular identifiers. TCRdb fed the PCR reads into MiXCR, producing one record per CDR3 protein. The top ten hold around 15% of the sample, which has 500,000 or so distinct CDR3 sequences, approximately 10% seen once. Source: PBMCs, mostly from graft donor cells, taken 180 days after TCRalphabeta/CD19-depleted stem cell transplant. The receptors come from a female patient between 2 and 15 years old who had a stem cell transplant for aplastic anemia, so the T cells may come from the graft donor.

This clonotype showed up just a few times. This chain connects TRBV7-9 to TRBJ1-2; weak D call: TRBD1 (5 bases). This CDR3 spans 16 amino acids. Germline V gene data show CDR1 as SEHNR and CDR2 as FQNEAQ (reference sequence). V was clipped by 2 bases and J by 13 bases, with 26 bases between them. CDR3 loop: CASSLLGTSGTRSSTF. DNA for the CDR3: TGTGCCAGCAGCTTACTGGGGACGTCGGGAACAAGGTCGAGCACCTTC. Filled out from reference TRBV7-9 and TRBJ1-2, the complete variable domain reads DTGVSQNPRHKITKRGQNVTFRCDPISEHNRLYWYRQTLGQGPEFLTYFQNEAQLEKSRLLSDRFSAERPKGSFSTLEIQRTEQGDSAMYLCASSLLGTSGTRSSTFGSGTRLTVV.

This clonotype showed up just a few times. The chain has TRBV5-1 and TRBJ2-3; D possibly matches TRBD1 or TRBD2 (7 bases each). The V end lost 4 bases, the J end lost 4 bases, and 22 bases lay between the germline ends. CDR3 length equals 17 residues. The V gene's germline CDR1 is SGHRS and CDR2 YFSETQ. The CDR3 loop is CASSKGAGVVGSDTQYF. The DNA of the CDR3 is TGCGCCAGCAGCAAGGGGGCGGGGGTCGTGGGGTCAGATACGCAGTATTTT. Together with reference TRBV5-1 and TRBJ2-3, the CDR3 gives the full variable domain: KAGVTQTPRYLIKTRGQQVTLSCSPISGHRSVSWYQQTPGQGLQFLFEYFSETQRNKGNFPGRFSGRQFSNSRSEMNVSTLELGDSALYLCASSKGAGVVGSDTQYFGPGTRLTVL.

The chain carries TRBV11-2 and TRBJ1-4, with D perhaps TRBD1 (5 bases). Trimming removed 5 bases from V and 0 bases from J, with 16 bases in between. CDR3 size: 17 residues. From germline, CDR1 is SGHAT and CDR2 FQNNGV. The CDR3 is CASSPWGRYTTNEKLFF. The DNA of the CDR3 is TGTGCCAGCAGCCCGTGGGGCAGATATACAACTAATGAAAAACTGTTTTTT.

A few counts support this clonotype. The CDR3 region has the DNA TGTGCCAGCAGCATACAGGGGGCAGGAGAGCAGTACGTC. Translation gives CASSIQGAGEQYV. V gene TRBV7-9 combines with J gene TRBJ2-7, with 9 nucleotides matching TRBD1. Losses at the gene ends were 5 bases for V and 7 bases for J; bases not matched to a gene: 6. The germline V gene encodes CDR1 SEHNR and CDR2 FQNEAQ (reference sequence). The CDR3 length is 13 residues.

This clonotype has more than one count but fewer than ten. J is TRBJ2-7 and V is TRBV18; maybe TRBD1 (5 bases). V was trimmed by 1 base and J by 2 bases, leaving 9 bases between them. CDR3 length equals 14 residues. From germline, CDR1 is KGHSH and CDR2 LQKENI. For the CDR3, the DNA is TGTGCCAGCTCACCACAATGGGGCCCCTACGAGCAGTACTTC. Protein product: CASSPQWGPYEQYF.

The chain carries TRBV5-1 and TRBJ1-1; D gene ambiguous. Deletions cut 0 bases from V and 6 bases from J, with 12 bases between. Germline assignment: CDR1 SGHRS and CDR2 YFSETQ. This CDR3 contains 14 residues. The CDR3, as DNA: TGCGCCAGCAGCTTGGGGAGTGGCGGATCTGAAGCTTTCTTT. Encoded protein: CASSLGSGGSEAFF.

The genes are TRBV7-8 and TRBJ2-1, with 11 positions matching TRBD2. This CDR3 has 18 amino acids. From germline, CDR1 is SGHVS and CDR2 FQNEAQ. V was clipped by 3 bases and J by 2 bases; unmatched bases: 9. CDR3 amino acids: CASSFPITSGSTYNEQFF. The DNA of the CDR3 is TGTGCCAGCAGCTTTCCAATTACTAGCGGGAGTACCTACAATGAGCAGTTCTTC.

This clonotype came up a few times. V usage is TRBV19 and J usage is TRBJ1-5, with 7 bases aligning to TRBD1. Germline assignment: CDR1 LNHDA and CDR2 SQIVND (reference sequence). With V trimmed by 8 bases and J by 2 bases, 12 bases remained unmatched. The length of the CDR3 is 16 residues. The CDR3 DNA sequence: TGTGCCAGTTTGCCCCTGAACAGGGGCGGCAATCAGCCCCAGCATTTT. Translated, it gives CASLPLNRGGNQPQHF.

The CDR3 loop reads CASSFREEAFF. In DNA form, the CDR3 reads TGTGCCAGCAGCTTCAGGGAGGAAGCTTTCTTT. The chain carries TRBV3-1 and TRBJ1-1; weak D call: TRBD1 (5 bases). The V end was cut by 5 bases, the J end by 8 bases, with 9 bases between. The CDR3 loop spans 11 amino acids. Germline V gene data show CDR1 as LGHDT and CDR2 as YNNKEL (reference sequence). Variable domain in full (rest from reference TRBV3-1 and TRBJ1-1): DTAVSQTPKYLVTQMGNDKSIKCEQNLGHDTMYWYKQDSKKFLKIMFSYNNKELIINETVPNRFSPKSPDKAHLNLHINSLELGDSAVYFCASSFREEAFFGQGTRLTVV.

This chain links TRBV20-1 with TRBJ1-1, with 10 bases that match TRBD1. V was pared by 5 bases and J by 5 bases, with 5 bases of the junction left unmatched. Germline V gene lookup returns CDR1 DFQATT and CDR2 SNEGSKA (reference sequence). This CDR3 has 13 amino acids. The CDR3 region has the DNA TGCAGTGCTCCACGACAGGGGGCGACTGAAGCTTTCTTT. Translation gives CSAPRQGATEAFF.

The V and J genes are TRBV11-2 and TRBJ2-1, with 8 bases lining up with TRBD2. The CDR3 contains 15 residues. The V segment lost 1 base and the J segment 5 bases; nucleotides outside the gene matches: 4. The germline CDR1 and CDR2 sequences are SGHAT and FQNNGV. The CDR3 coding sequence is TGTGCCAGCAGCTTAGTCGGGGGGGGAAACAATGAGCAGTTCTTC. Encoded protein: CASSLVGGGNNEQFF. The entire variable domain, with the rest obtained from reference TRBV11-2 and TRBJ2-1, is as follows: EAGVAQSPRYKIIEKRQSVAFWCNPISGHATLYWYQQILGQGPKLLIQFQNNGVVDDSQLPKDRFSAERLKGVDSTLKIQPAKLEDSAVYLCASSLVGGGNNEQFFGPGTRLTVL.

This clonotype appeared a few times. J is TRBJ1-2 and V is TRBV25-1, with 7 positions matching TRBD1. The CDR3 length is 16 residues. Germline values: CDR1 MGHDK, CDR2 SYGVNS. The junction had 15 bases not matched to a gene; V was cut back by 3 bases and J by 8 bases. Written as DNA, the CDR3 is TGTGCCAGCAGTGACATAGGGGTCCAGGGGGTTAGGGGCTACACCTTC. Translation: CASSDIGVQGVRGYTF.

The rearrangement joins TRBV11-3 to TRBJ2-5, with D unclear. The V end lost 1 base, the J end lost 0 bases, and 12 bases lay between the germline ends. CDR3 length: 16 amino acids. CDR1 and CDR2 from the germline V gene are SGHNT and YENEEA. CDR3 region: CASSLARRRDQETQYF. CDR3 nucleotide sequence: TGTGCCAGCAGCTTAGCCAGACGACGCGACCAAGAGACCCAGTACTTC.

This clonotype was seen a handful of times. The chain links TRBV28 to TRBJ1-3, with D possibly matching TRBD1 (5 bases). CDR1 is MDHEN, CDR2 SYDVKM, per germline. This CDR3 spans 14 amino acids. Trimming shortened V by 2 bases and J by 4 bases, and 9 bases separated the two germline ends. The CDR3 spells CASSLPGIGNTIYF. In DNA, the CDR3 is TGTGCCAGCAGTTTACCAGGGATCGGAAACACCATATATTTT.

This clonotype has a handful of counts. At one end, the junction sequence differs from germline, possibly due to a read error. V usage is TRBV29-1 and J usage is TRBJ2-7; TRBD2 aligns across 10 bases. Germline CDR1 and CDR2: SQVTM and ANQGSEA. There are 15 residues in the CDR3. The CDR3 nucleotides read TGCAGCGTCGAAGCGGGGACTAGCGTGGCCTACGAGCAGTACTTC. It translates to CSVEAGTSVAYEQYF.